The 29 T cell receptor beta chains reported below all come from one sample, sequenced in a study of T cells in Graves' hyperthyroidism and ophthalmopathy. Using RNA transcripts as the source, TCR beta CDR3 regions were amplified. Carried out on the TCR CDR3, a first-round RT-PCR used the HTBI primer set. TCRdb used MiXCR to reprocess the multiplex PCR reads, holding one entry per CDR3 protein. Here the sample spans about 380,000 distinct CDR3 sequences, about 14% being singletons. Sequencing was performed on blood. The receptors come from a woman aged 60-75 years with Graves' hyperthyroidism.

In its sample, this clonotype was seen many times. DNA for the CDR3: TGTGCCAGCAGCCTTCGGACAGGGGGGACTGAAGCTTTCTTT. Its translation: CASSLRTGGTEAFF. The chain employs TRBV3-1 and TRBJ1-1; 10 positions agree with TRBD1. Trimming removed 4 bases from V and 5 bases from J; junction bases left unmatched: 4. This CDR3 comprises 14 residues. The germline gives CDR1 LGHDT, CDR2 YNNKEL (reference sequence).

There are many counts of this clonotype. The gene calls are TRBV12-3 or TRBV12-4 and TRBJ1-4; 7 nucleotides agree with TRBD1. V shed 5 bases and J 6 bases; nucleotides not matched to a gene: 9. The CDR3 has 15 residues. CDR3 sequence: CASSLRTGWDEKLFF. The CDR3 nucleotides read TGTGCCAGCAGTCTACGGACAGGTTGGGATGAAAAACTGTTTTTT.

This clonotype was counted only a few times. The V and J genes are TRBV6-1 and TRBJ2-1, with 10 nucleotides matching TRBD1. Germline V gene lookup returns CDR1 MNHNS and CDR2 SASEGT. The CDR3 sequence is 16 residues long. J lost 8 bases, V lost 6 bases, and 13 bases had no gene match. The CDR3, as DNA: TGTGCCAGCAGGGGGGCTGGGACAGGGGTATTTCATGAGCAGTTCTTC. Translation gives CASRGAGTGVFHEQFF.

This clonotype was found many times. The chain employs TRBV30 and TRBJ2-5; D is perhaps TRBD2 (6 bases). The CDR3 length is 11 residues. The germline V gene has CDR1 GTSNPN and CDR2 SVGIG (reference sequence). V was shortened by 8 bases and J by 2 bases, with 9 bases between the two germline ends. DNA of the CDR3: TGTGCCCAACGGGGGCAAGAGACCCAGTACTTC. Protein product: CAQRGQETQYF.

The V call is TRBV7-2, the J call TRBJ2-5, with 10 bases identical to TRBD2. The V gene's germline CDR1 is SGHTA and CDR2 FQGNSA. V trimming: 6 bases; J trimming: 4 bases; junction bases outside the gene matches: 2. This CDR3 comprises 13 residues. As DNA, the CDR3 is TGTGCCAGCAGAGCTAGCGGGGGAGAGACCCAGTACTTC. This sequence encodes CASRASGGETQYF.

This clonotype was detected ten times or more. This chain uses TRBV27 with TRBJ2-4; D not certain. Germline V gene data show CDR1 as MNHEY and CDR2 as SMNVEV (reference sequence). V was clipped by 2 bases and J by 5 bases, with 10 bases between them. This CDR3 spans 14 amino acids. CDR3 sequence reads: CASSLNPAQNIQYF. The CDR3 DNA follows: TGTGCCAGCAGTTTAAATCCTGCCCAAAACATTCAGTACTTC.

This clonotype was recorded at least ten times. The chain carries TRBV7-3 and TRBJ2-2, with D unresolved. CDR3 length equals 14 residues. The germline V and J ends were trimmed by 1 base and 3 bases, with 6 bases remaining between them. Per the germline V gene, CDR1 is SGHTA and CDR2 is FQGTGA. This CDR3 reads CASSLIGHTGELFF. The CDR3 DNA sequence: TGTGCCAGCAGCTTAATCGGGCACACCGGGGAGCTGTTTTTT.

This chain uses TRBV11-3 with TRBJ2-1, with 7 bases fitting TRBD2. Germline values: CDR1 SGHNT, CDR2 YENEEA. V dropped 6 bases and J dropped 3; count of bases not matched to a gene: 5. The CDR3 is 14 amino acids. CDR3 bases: TGTGCCAGCAGTACTTCTAGCGGCTACAATGAGCAGTTCTTC. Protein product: CASSTSSGYNEQFF. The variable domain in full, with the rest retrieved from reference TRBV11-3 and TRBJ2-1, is EAGVVQSPRYKIIEKKQPVAFWCNPISGHNTLYWYLQNLGQGPELLIRYENEEAVDDSQLPKDRFSAERLKGVDSTLKIQPAELGDSAVYLCASSTSSGYNEQFFGPGTRLTVL.

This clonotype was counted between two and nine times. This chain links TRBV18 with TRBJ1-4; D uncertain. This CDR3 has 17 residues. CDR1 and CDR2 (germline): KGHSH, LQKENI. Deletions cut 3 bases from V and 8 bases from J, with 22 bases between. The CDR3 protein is CASSPRAVENAVEKLFF. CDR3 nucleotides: TGTGCCAGCTCACCGCGGGCAGTGGAAAACGCGGTGGAAAAACTGTTTTTT.

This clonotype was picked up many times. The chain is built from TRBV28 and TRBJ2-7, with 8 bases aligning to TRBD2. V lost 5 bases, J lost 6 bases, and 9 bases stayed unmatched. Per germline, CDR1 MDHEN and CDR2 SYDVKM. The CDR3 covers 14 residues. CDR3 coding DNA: TGTGCCAGCAGTGCCCCGGGACTAGAGGCCGAGCAGTACTTC. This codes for CASSAPGLEAEQYF.

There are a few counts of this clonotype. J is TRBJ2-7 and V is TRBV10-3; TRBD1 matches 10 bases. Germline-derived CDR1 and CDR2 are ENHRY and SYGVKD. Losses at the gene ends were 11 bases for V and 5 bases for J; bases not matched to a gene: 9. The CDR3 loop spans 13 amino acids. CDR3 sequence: CAYTGTGANEQYF. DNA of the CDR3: TGTGCCTATACCGGGACAGGGGCCAACGAGCAGTACTTC.

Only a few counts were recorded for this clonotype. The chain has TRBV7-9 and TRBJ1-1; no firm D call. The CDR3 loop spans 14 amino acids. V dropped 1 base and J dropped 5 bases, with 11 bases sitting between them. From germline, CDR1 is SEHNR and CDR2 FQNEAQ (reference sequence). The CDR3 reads CASSLELPRTEAFF. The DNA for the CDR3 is TGTGCCAGCAGCTTAGAACTCCCGCGAACTGAAGCTTTCTTT.

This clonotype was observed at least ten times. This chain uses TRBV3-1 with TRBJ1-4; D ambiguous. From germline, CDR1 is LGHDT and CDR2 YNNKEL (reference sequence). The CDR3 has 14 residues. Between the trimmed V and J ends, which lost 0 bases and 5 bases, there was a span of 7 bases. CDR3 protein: CASSQEGVNEKLFF. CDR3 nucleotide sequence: TGTGCCAGCAGCCAAGAGGGAGTCAATGAAAAACTGTTTTTT.

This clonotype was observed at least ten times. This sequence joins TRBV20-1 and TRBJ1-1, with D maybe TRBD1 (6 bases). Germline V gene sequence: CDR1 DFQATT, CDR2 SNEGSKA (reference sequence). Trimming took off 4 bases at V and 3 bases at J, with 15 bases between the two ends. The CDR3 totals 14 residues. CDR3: CSAKGGAGYTEAFF. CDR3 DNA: TGCAGTGCTAAGGGGGGGGCCGGGTACACTGAAGCTTTCTTT.

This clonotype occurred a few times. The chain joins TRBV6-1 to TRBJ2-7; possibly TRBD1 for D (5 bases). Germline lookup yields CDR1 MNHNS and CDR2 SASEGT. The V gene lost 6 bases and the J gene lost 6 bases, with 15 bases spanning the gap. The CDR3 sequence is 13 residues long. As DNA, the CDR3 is TGTGCCAGCAGACTCAACCAGGGAACCGAGCAGTACTTC. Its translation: CASRLNQGTEQYF.

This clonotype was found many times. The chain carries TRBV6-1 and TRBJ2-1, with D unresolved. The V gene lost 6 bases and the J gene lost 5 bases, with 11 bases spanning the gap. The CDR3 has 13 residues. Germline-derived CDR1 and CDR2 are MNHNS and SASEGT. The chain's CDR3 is CASSHGPDNEQFF. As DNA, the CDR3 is TGTGCCAGCAGCCACGGGCCGGACAATGAGCAGTTCTTC.

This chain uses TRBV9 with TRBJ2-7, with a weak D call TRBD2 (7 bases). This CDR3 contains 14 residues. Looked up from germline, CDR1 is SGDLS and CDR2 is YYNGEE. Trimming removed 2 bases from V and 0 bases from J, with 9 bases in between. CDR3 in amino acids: CASSVGGRSYEQYF. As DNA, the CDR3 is TGTGCCAGCAGCGTGGGGGGGCGCTCCTACGAGCAGTACTTC.

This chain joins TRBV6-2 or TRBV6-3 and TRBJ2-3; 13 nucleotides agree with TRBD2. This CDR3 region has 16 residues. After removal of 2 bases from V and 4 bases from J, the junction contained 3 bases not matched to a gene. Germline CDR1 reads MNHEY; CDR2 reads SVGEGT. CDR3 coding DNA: TGTGCCAGCAGTTACGGACTAGCGGGAGAATCAGATACGCAGTATTTT. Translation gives CASSYGLAGESDTQYF.

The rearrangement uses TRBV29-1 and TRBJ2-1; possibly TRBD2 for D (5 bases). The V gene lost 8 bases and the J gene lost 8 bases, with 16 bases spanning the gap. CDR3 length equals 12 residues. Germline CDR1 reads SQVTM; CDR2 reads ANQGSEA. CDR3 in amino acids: CSITRPRDEQFF. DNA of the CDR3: TGCAGCATTACTAGGCCCCGAGATGAGCAGTTCTTC.

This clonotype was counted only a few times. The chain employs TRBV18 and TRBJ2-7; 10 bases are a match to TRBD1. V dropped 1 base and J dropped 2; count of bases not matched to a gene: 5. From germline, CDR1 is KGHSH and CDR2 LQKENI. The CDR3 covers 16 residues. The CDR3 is CASSPQTGTGAYEQYF. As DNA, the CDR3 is TGTGCCAGCTCACCACAAACCGGGACAGGGGCCTACGAGCAGTACTTC.

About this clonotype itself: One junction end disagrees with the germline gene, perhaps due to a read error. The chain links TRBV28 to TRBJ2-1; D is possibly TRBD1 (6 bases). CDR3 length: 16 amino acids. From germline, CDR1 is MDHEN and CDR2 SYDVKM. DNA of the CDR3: TGTGCCAGCAGACTCACAGGGACAACCTCCTACGATGAGCAGTTCTTC. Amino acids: CASRLTGTTSYDEQFF.

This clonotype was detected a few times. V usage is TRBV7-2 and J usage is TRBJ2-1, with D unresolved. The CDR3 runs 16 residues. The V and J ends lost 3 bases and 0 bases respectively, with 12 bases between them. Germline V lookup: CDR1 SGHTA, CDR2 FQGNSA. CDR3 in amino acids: CASSFPAFSSYNEQFF. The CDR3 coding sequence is TGTGCCAGCAGCTTTCCGGCGTTCAGCTCCTACAATGAGCAGTTCTTC.

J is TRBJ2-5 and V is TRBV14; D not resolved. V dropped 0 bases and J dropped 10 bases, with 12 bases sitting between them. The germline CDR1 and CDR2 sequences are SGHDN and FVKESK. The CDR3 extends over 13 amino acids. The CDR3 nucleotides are TGTGCCAGCAGCCAAGATCTTGGCGCAGGCCAGTACTTC. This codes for CASSQDLGAGQYF.

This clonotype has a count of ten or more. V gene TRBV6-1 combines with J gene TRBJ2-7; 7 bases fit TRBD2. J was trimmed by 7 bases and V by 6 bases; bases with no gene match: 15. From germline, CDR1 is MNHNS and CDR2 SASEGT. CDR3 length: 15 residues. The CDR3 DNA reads TGTGCCAGCAGCTACATTATTGACTCGGGGGGAGAGCAGTACTTC. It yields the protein CASSYIIDSGGEQYF.

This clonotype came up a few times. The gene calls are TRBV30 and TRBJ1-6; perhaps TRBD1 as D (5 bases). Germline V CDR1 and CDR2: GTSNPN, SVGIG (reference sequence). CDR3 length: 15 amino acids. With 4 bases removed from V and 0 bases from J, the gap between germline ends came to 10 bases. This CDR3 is CAWNSGSSYNSPLHF. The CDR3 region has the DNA TGTGCCTGGAACTCAGGGAGCTCCTATAATTCACCCCTCCACTTT.

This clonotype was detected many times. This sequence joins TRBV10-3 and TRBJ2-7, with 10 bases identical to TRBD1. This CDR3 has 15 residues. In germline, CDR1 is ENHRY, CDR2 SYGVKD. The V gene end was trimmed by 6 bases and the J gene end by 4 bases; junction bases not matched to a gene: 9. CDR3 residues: CAISPRDRGVYEQYF. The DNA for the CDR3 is TGTGCCATCAGCCCCCGGGACAGGGGTGTATACGAGCAGTACTTC.

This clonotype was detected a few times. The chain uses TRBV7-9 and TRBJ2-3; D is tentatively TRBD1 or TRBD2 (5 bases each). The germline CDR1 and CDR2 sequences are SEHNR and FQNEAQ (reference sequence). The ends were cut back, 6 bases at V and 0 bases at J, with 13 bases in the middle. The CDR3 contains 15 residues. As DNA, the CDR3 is TGTGCCAGCAGGAAAAGCCGGGACAGCACAGATACGCAGTATTTT. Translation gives CASRKSRDSTDTQYF. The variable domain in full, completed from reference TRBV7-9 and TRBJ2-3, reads DTGVSQNPRHKITKRGQNVTFRCDPISEHNRLYWYRQTLGQGPEFLTYFQNEAQLEKSRLLSDRFSAERPKGSFSTLEIQRTEQGDSAMYLCASRKSRDSTDTQYFGPGTRLTVL.

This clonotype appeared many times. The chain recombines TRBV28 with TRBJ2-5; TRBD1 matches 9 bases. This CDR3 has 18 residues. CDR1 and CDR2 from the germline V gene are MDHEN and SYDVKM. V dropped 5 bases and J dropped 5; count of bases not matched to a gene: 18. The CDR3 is CASSPLLPRDRVSETQYF. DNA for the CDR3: TGTGCCAGCAGTCCTCTCCTCCCCCGGGACAGGGTTTCGGAGACCCAGTACTTC.

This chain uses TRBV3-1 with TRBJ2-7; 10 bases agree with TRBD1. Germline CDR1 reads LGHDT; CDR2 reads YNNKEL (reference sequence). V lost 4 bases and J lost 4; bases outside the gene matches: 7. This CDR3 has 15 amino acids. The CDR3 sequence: CASSPRQGAGYEQYF. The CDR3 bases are TGTGCCAGCAGCCCTCGACAGGGGGCAGGTTACGAGCAGTACTTC.